This record looks at one T cell receptor beta chain sequence and its context. Its antigen remains unknown. The sample is drawn from a study of blood T cells in healthy people across ages. This CDR3 has 15 residues. The V gene's germline CDR1 is MGHRA and CDR2 YSYEKL. The J segment lost 6 bases and the V segment lost 2 bases, leaving 6 bases of the junction unmatched. The study recruited healthy Caucasian donors from Russia who were aged about 6 to 100. Findings and limits, study-wide: Investigators viewed diversity estimates from one million T cells as underestimates, the study reported.

For the second PCR, which ran for roughly 6 to 12 cycles, a sample-barcoded 5' primer and a J-beta primer mix were used. TCRdb reprocessed the 5' RACE reads via MiXCR and lists one record per CDR3 protein. The data contain 600,000 to 800,000 distinct CDR3 sequences, around 21% of them singletons. The specimen was blood. The chain carries TRBV4-1 and TRBJ2-1; TRBD2 matches 8 bases. The origin of this receptor is a man between 65 and 79 years old in good health. The CDR3 loop reads CASSQTGTRSNEQFF. CDR3 DNA sequence: TGCGCCAGCAGCCAAACCGGGACTAGGTCCAATGAGCAGTTCTTC.